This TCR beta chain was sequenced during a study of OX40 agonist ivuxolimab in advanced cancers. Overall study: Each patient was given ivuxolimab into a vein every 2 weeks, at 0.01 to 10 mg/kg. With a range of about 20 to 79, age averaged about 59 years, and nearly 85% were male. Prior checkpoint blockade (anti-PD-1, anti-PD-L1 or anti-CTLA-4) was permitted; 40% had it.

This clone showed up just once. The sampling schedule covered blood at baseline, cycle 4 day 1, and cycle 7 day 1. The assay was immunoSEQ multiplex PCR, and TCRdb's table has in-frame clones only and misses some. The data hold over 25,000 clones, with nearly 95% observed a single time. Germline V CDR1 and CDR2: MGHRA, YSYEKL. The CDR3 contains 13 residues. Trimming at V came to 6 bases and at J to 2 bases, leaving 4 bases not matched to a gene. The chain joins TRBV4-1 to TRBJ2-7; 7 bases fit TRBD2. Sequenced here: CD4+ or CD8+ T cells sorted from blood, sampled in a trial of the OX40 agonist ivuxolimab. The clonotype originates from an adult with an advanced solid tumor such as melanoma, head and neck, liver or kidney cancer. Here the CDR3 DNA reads TGCGCCAGCAGGAGGGAGGGAACCTACGAGCAGTACTTC. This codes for CASRREGTYEQYF.